This T cell receptor beta chain comes out of a study of CD8+ T cells in alopecia areata. The study, taken as a whole, reports: Normal skin's resident alphabeta T cells are also sequenced in scalp samples.

cDNA reverse transcribed from extracted RNA served as the sequencing template. Clones were sequenced by immunoSEQ multiplex PCR, and TCRdb holds only the in-frame ones, with some missing. The sample has about 250,000 clones; under 80% are singletons. Remarks on this clone: Its target is not known.

The CDR3 loop spans 14 amino acids. V lost 5 bases and J lost 5; bases outside the gene matches: 8. Germline V lookup: CDR1 SGHAT, CDR2 FQNNGV. The material was CD4+ T cells sorted from blood, obtained at week 0. The sequence was collected from a human donor with alopecia areata. The gene calls are TRBV11-2 and TRBJ2-5, with TRBD1 matching 7 bases. The DNA for the CDR3 is TGTGCCAGCAGCCCGAGGGGGCGCGGGGAGACCCAGTACTTC. It is translated as CASSPRGRGETQYF.